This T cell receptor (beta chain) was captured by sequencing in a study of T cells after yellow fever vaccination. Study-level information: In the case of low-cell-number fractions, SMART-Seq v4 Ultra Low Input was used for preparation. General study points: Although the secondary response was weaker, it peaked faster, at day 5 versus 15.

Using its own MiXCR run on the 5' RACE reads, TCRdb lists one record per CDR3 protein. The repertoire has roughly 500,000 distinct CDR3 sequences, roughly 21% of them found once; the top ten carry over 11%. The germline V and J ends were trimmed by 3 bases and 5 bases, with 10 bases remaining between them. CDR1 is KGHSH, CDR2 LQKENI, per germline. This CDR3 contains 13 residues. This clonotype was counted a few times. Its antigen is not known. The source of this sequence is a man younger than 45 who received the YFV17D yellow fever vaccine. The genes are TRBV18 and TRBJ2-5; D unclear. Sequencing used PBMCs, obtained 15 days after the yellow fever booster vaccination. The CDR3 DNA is TGTGCCAGCTCACCCCCTAGTGATGAGACCCAGTACTTC. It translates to CASSPPSDETQYF.